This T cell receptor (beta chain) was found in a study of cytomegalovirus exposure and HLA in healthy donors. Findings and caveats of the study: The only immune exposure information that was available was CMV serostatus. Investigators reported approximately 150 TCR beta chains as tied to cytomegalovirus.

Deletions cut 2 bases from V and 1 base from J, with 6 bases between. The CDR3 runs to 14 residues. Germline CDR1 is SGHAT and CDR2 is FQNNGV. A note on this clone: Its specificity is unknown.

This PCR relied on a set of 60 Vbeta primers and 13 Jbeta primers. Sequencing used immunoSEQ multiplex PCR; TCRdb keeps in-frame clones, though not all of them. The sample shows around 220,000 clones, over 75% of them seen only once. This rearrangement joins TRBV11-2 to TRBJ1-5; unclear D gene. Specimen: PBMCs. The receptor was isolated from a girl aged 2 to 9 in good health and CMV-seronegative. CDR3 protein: CASSLPGSNQPQHF. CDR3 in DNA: TGTGCCAGCAGCTTACCGGGAAGCAATCAGCCCCAGCATTTT.